One sample yielded the 10 T cell receptor beta chains listed below, sequenced in a study of PD-1 blockade in classical Hodgkin lymphoma. Method: immunoSEQ multiplex PCR; TCRdb's copy keeps in-frame clones and lacks some. The sample includes just over 9,500 clones, approximately 72% of them seen just once. Time point in this sample: cycle 4 day 1 (C4D1), after 5 to 7 weeks of nivolumab. Each of the patients experienced relapse following autologous stem cell transplantation, and their brentuximab vedotin exposure differed. Negative selection with magnetic separation was used to purify CD4+ T cells from thawed PBMCs. The specimen comprised CD4+ T cells from blood, sampled before the fourth cycle of nivolumab. These TCRs come from a human donor with classical Hodgkin lymphoma.

CDR3 sequence (DNA): TGTGCCAGCAGCTTAGCTGGAGGGAACGAGCAGTACGTC. This gives the protein CASSLAGGNEQYV. The chain employs TRBV7-9 and TRBJ2-7; maybe TRBD2 (6 bases). The V gene lost 0 bases and the J gene lost 5 bases, with 8 bases spanning the gap. The germline V gene encodes CDR1 SEHNR and CDR2 FQNEAQ (reference sequence). The CDR3 loop spans 13 amino acids.

The chain employs TRBV19 and TRBJ1-1; TRBD1 is a possible D gene (5 bases). Between the trimmed V and J ends, which lost 6 bases and 7 bases, there was a span of 9 bases. In germline, CDR1 is LNHDA, CDR2 SQIVND (reference sequence). The CDR3 is 11 residues long. CDR3 DNA sequence: TGTGCCAGTAGCGGGGCATTTGAAGCTTTCTTT. It is translated as CASSGAFEAFF.

The chain uses TRBV2 and TRBJ1-1; the D gene is possibly TRBD1 (6 bases). The CDR3 consists of 14 residues. Trimming stripped 11 bases from V and 5 bases from J, with 21 bases between. Looked up from germline, CDR1 is SNHLY and CDR2 is FYNNEI. CDR3 sequence reads: CAGSRDTLDTEAFF. In DNA form, the CDR3 reads TGTGCCGGATCCCGGGACACCCTAGATACTGAAGCTTTCTTT.

The chain links TRBV28 to TRBJ1-2; a possible D gene is TRBD1 (5 bases). V shed 4 bases and J shed 4 bases, with 13 bases lying between them. The germline V gene has CDR1 MDHEN and CDR2 SYDVKM. CDR3 length equals 14 residues. The CDR3 loop reads CASSSGGSGYGYTF. CDR3 DNA sequence: TGTGCCAGCAGTTCGGGGGGGTCAGGCTATGGCTACACCTTC.

The chain employs TRBV5-1 and TRBJ1-4, with D possibly TRBD1 on 5 matching bases. Between the trimmed V and J ends, which lost 2 bases and 3 bases, there was a span of 14 bases. Germline V gene data show CDR1 as SGHRS and CDR2 as YFSETQ. The CDR3 is made up of 16 amino acids. This CDR3 is CASSLLPGGANEKLFF. CDR3 bases: TGCGCCAGCAGCTTATTACCCGGGGGGGCTAATGAAAAACTGTTTTTT.

The V and J genes are TRBV11-2 and TRBJ1-2; 9 bases match TRBD1. The CDR3 runs 15 residues. J lost 7 bases, V lost 4 bases, and 10 bases had no gene match. CDR1 and CDR2 (germline): SGHAT, FQNNGV. CDR3 DNA: TGTGCCAGCAGCTCAACCGGGACAGGGTCGGTTGGCTACACCTTC. Its protein product is CASSSTGTGSVGYTF.

This chain's CDR3 is CASSQGLQYGYTF. CDR3 in DNA: TGTGCCAGCAGCCAAGGACTACAGTATGGCTACACCTTC. The V and J genes are TRBV14 and TRBJ1-2; D is unresolved. CDR1 SGHDN and CDR2 FVKESK come from the germline V gene. Trimming pared 1 base from V and 5 bases from J, leaving 8 bases between. This CDR3 contains 13 residues.

V is TRBV28 and J is TRBJ2-1, with 12 bases fitting TRBD2. V was pared by 6 bases and J by 0 bases, with 6 bases of the junction left unmatched. Looked up from germline, CDR1 is MDHEN and CDR2 is SYDVKM. This CDR3 contains 17 residues. CDR3: CASRRLAGASSYNEQFF. In DNA, the CDR3 is TGTGCCAGCAGGCGACTAGCGGGGGCGAGCTCCTACAATGAGCAGTTCTTC.

The V call is TRBV27, the J call TRBJ2-1, with 9 bases that match TRBD1. The CDR3 runs to 16 residues. The germline V gene encodes CDR1 MNHEY and CDR2 SMNVEV (reference sequence). After removal of 3 bases from V and 2 bases from J, the junction contained 5 bases not matched to a gene. The CDR3 loop is CASSLDRGFTYNEQFF. The DNA for the CDR3 is TGTGCCAGCAGTTTGGACAGGGGATTTACCTACAATGAGCAGTTCTTC.

The rearrangement joins TRBV4-2 to TRBJ2-1, with D maybe TRBD2 (6 bases). This CDR3 has 15 amino acids. Germline assignment: CDR1 LGHNA and CDR2 YNFKEQ. Between the trimmed V and J ends, which lost 1 base and 7 bases, there was a span of 14 bases. The CDR3 spells CASSQVASGENEQFF. CDR3 nucleotide sequence: TGTGCCAGCAGCCAAGTAGCGTCGGGGGAGAATGAGCAGTTCTTC.